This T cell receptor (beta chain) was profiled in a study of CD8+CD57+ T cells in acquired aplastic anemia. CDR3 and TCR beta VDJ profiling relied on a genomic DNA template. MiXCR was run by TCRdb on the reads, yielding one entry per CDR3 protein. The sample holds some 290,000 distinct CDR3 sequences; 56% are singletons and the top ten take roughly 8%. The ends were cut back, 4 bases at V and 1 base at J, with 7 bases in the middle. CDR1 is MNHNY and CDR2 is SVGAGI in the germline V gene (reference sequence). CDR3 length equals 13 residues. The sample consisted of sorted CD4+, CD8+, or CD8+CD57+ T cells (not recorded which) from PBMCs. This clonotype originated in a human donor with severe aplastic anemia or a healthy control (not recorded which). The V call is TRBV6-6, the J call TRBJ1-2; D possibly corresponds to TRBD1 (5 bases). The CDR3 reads CASSFRVNYGYTF. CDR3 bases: TGTGCCAGCAGTTTCAGGGTTAACTATGGCTACACCTTC.